Each of the 3 T cell receptor beta chains below was sequenced from the same sample in a study of technical replicates of blood from a few donors. The repertoire was sequenced with immunoSEQ multiplex PCR; TCRdb's copy has only in-frame clones and lacks some. The repertoire holds tens of thousands of clones, about 98% seen once, with roughly 0.16% in the top ten. The source material was T cells isolated from PBMCs. The receptors derive from a human donor in good health.

The chain joins TRBV11-3 to TRBJ2-1; D might be TRBD1 (7 bases). The CDR3 sequence is 15 residues long. Germline V gene data show CDR1 as SGHNT and CDR2 as YENEEA. V was clipped by 5 bases and J by 2 bases, with 13 bases between them. CDR3 sequence (DNA): TGTGCCAGCAGCGTCGGAGGGGGCACCTACAATGAGCAGTTCTTC. Encoded protein: CASSVGGGTYNEQFF.

The J gene is TRBJ1-2, the V gene TRBV28; tentatively, D is TRBD1 (5 bases). The CDR3 length is 13 residues. Trimming left V 8 bases short and J 2 bases short, with 12 bases between. Germline lookup yields CDR1 MDHEN and CDR2 SYDVKM. The CDR3 nucleotides read TGTGCCAGCCAGCCAGGGTCGAACTATGGCTACACCTTC. Protein product: CASQPGSNYGYTF.

The rearrangement joins TRBV5-6 to TRBJ1-2, with 7 bases fitting TRBD1. The CDR3 runs to 14 residues. Losses at the gene ends were 5 bases for V and 4 bases for J; bases not matched to a gene: 8. Germline assignment: CDR1 SGHDT and CDR2 YYEEEE. This CDR3 reads CASRKDRFAYGYTF. CDR3 bases: TGTGCCAGCAGAAAGGACAGGTTTGCCTATGGCTACACCTTC.